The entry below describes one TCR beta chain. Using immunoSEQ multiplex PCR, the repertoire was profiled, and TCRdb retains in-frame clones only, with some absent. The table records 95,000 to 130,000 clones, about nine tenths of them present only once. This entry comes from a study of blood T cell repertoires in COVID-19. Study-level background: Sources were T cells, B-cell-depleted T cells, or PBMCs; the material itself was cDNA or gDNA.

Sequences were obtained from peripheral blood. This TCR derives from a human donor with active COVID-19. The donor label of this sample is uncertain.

The CDR3 DNA is TGTGCCAGTAGCCCCTTAGAGGTTGCCTTCTTCAACTATGGCTACACCTTC. Residues: CASSPLEVAFFNYGYTF. The J gene is TRBJ1-2, the V gene TRBV19; D uncertain. Germline V lookup: CDR1 LNHDA, CDR2 SQIVND (reference sequence). V shed 6 bases and J shed 2 bases, with 22 bases lying between them. The CDR3 is 17 residues long.